This T cell receptor (beta chain) originates from a study of immune characterization of retroperitoneal liposarcoma. Using its own MiXCR run on the PCR reads, TCRdb lists one record per CDR3 protein. The table lists about 10,000 distinct CDR3 sequences, 28% of them singletons, with 8.2% in the top ten. Germline-derived CDR1 and CDR2 are MNHNS and SASEGT. This CDR3 has 12 amino acids. V was cut by 4 bases and J by 5 bases, with 8 bases left in between. In its sample, this clonotype was seen once. The sample taken for sequencing was tumor tissue. The chain recombines TRBV6-1 with TRBJ2-5; D uncertain. The receptor was isolated from a male donor with retroperitoneal liposarcoma. This chain's CDR3 is CASSAAFETQYF. The CDR3 DNA reads TGTGCCAGCAGTGCTGCTTTCGAGACCCAGTACTTC.